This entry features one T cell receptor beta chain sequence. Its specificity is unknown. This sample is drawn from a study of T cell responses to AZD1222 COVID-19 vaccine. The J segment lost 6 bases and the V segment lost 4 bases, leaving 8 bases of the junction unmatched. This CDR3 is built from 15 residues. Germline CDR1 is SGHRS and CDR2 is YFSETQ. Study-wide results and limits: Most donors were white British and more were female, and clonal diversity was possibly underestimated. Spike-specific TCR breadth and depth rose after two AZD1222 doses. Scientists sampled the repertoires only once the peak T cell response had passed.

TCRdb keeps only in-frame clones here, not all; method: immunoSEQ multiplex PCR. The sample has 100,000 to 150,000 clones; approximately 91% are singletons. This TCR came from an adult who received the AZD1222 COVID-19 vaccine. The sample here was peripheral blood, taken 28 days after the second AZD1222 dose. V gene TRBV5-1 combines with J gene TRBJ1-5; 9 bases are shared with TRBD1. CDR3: CASSTGQGAGQPQHF. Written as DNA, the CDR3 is TGCGCCAGCAGCACGGGACAGGGCGCCGGTCAGCCCCAGCATTTT.